The clone carrying this TCR beta chain was picked up many times. The data stem from a study of molecular identifiers for immune sequencing clone quantification. The use of previously described methods and listed TCR primers produced the bulk TCR libraries. From the PCR reads, TCRdb called clonotypes with MiXCR, one entry per CDR3 protein. There are 60,000 to 75,000 distinct CDR3 sequences in the sample; about a fifth occur only once, and under 1.5% lies in the top ten. V lost 6 bases and J 11 bases, leaving 16 bases between the germline ends. From germline, CDR1 is SEHNR and CDR2 FQNEAQ (reference sequence). The CDR3 length is 13 residues.

The chain joins TRBV7-9 to TRBJ1-4; tentatively, D is TRBD1 (6 bases). The specimen sequenced was naive CD8+ T cells from blood, with Jurkat cell RNA spiked in. Sample subset: FACS-sorted CD8+CD4-CCR7+CD45RA+ naive T cells. This receptor was taken from a human donor in good health. Some libraries in this study had Jurkat cell RNA spiked in. In DNA, the CDR3 is TGTGCCAGCAGTCCCGACTCCCAGGGGAAACTGTTTTTT. It is translated as CASSPDSQGKLFF.